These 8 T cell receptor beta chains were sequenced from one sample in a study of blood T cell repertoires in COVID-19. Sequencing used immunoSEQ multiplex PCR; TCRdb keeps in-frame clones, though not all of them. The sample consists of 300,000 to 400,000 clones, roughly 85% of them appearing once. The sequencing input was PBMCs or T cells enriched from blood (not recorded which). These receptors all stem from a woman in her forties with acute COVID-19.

CDR3 sequence (DNA): TGTGCCAGCAGCCCCCCGCCCGGACAGATGCAGGGAGATACGCAGTATTTT. Its protein product is CASSPPPGQMQGDTQYF. This chain joins TRBV3-1 (or the pseudogene TRBV3-2) and TRBJ2-3, with D possibly TRBD1 on 6 matching bases. The CDR3 covers 17 residues. Trimming shortened V by 4 bases and J by 5 bases, and 22 bases separated the two germline ends. CDR1 is LGHDT, CDR2 YNNKEL, per germline (reference sequence).

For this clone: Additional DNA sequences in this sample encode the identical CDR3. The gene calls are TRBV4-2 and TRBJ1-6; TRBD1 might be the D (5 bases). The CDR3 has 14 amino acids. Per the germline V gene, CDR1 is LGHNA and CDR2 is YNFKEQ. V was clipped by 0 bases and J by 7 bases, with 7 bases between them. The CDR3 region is CASSQDGGNSPLHF. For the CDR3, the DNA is TGTGCCAGCAGCCAAGACGGGGGGAATTCACCCCTCCACTTT.

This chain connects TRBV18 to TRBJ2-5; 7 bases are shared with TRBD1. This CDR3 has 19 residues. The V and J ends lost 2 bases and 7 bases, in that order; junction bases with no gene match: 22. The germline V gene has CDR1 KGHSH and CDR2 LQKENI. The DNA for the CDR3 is TGTGCCAGCTCACCAAGGGGGCAAACCCGGGGACAGTCCGGCGGGACCCAGTACTTC. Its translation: CASSPRGQTRGQSGGTQYF.

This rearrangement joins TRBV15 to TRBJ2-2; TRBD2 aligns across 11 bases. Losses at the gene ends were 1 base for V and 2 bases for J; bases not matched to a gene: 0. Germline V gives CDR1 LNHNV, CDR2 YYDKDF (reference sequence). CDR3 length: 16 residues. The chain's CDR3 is CATSRGLAGNTGELFF. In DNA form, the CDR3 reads TGTGCCACCAGCAGAGGACTAGCGGGAAACACCGGGGAGCTGTTTTTT.

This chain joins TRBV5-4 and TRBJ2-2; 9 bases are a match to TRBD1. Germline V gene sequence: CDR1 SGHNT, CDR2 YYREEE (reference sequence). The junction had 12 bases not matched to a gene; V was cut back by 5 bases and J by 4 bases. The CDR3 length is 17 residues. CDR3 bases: TGTGCCAGCAGAAGTGACACAGGGGGCGCGGGCACCGGGGAGCTGTTTTTT. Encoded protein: CASRSDTGGAGTGELFF.

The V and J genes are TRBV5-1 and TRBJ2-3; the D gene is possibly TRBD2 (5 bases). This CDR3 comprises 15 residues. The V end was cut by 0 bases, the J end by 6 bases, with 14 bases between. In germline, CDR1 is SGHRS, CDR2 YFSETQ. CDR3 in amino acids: CASSLVWARADTQYF. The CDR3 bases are TGCGCCAGCAGCTTGGTTTGGGCGAGGGCGGATACGCAGTATTTT.

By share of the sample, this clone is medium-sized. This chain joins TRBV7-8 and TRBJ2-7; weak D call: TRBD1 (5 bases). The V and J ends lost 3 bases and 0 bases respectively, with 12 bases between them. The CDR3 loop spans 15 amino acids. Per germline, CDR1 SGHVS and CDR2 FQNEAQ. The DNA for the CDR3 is TGTGCCAGCAGCTTCCAGGGCAGCAGCTCCTACGAGCAGTACTTC. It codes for CASSFQGSSSYEQYF.

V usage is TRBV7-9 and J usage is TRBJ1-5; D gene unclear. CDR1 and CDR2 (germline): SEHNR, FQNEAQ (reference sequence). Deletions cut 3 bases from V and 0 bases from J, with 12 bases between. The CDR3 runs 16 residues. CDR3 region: CASSLFPGDSNQPQHF. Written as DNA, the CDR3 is TGTGCCAGCAGCTTGTTTCCCGGAGATAGCAATCAGCCCCAGCATTTT.